Below are 4 T cell receptor beta chains sequenced from a single sample in a study of Ad26.COV2.S vaccination and SARS-CoV-2 variants. Generated by immunoSEQ multiplex PCR, the TCRdb table keeps only in-frame clones and is missing some. Among about 180,000 clones listed, around nine tenths were seen once. The material sequenced was peripheral blood, taken after recovery from COVID-19. The receptors stem from a human donor who had recovered from COVID-19.

The chain joins TRBV3-1 (or the pseudogene TRBV3-2) to TRBJ1-4; no firm D call. The CDR3 contains 13 residues. Trimming cost V 4 bases and J 8 bases, with 11 bases left between them. Germline-derived CDR1 and CDR2 are LGHDT and YNNKEL (reference sequence). This CDR3 is CASSRTPDEKLFF. CDR3 nucleotide sequence: TGTGCCAGCAGCCGGACCCCTGACGAAAAACTGTTTTTT.

The chain uses TRBV29-1 and TRBJ1-2; TRBD1 is a possible D gene (6 bases). V shed 7 bases and J shed 8 bases, with 14 bases lying between them. Germline V lookup: CDR1 SQVTM, CDR2 ANQGSEA. The CDR3 consists of 11 residues. The CDR3 region is CSGLQGSGYTF. The CDR3 bases are TGCAGCGGATTACAGGGTTCCGGCTACACCTTC. Complete variable domain (other parts from reference TRBV29-1 and TRBJ1-2): SAVISQKPSRDICQRGTSLTIQCQVDSQVTMMFWYRQQPGQSLTLIATANQGSEATYESGFVIDKFPISRPNLTFSTLTVSNMSPEDSSIYLCSGLQGSGYTFGSGTRLTVV.

The V gene is TRBV5-1, the J gene TRBJ1-3; tentatively, D is TRBD1 (5 bases). The V and J ends lost 0 bases and 0 bases respectively, with 10 bases between them. This CDR3 comprises 16 residues. Germline V gene data show CDR1 as SGHRS and CDR2 as YFSETQ. The CDR3 nucleotides read TGCGCCAGCAGCTTGGATGGGGCAGACTCTGGAAACACCATATATTTT. Amino acids: CASSLDGADSGNTIYF.

The V gene is TRBV27, the J gene TRBJ1-1; the D gene is possibly TRBD1 (5 bases). The CDR3 length is 14 residues. The V end lost 6 bases, the J end lost 4 bases, and 15 bases lay between the germline ends. Looked up from germline, CDR1 is MNHEY and CDR2 is SMNVEV (reference sequence). CDR3 region: CASSPLTGTTEAFF. CDR3 nucleotides: TGTGCCAGCAGCCCTCTCACGGGGACCACTGAAGCTTTCTTT.